Many counts were recorded for the clone carrying this T cell receptor beta chain. From the RACE reads, TCRdb called clonotypes with MiXCR, one entry per CDR3 protein. The sample gives some 77,000 distinct CDR3 sequences, about 9.2% of which show up once; 1.7% is in the top ten. Time point given: healthy volunteer bleed at 6 weeks. The study extracted total RNA from unfractionated whole blood. This sample is part of a study of human T cells and chemical hapten exposure. The CDR3 is 12 amino acids. V shed 4 bases and J shed 7 bases, with 10 bases lying between them. The V gene's germline CDR1 is MNHEY and CDR2 SVGAGI.

The chain joins TRBV6-5 to TRBJ1-2; D may be TRBD1 (6 bases). The sample taken for sequencing was whole blood. This TCR came from a female donor in good health. Some clones in this sample may be carry-over from other donors' samples. DNA for the CDR3: TGTGCCAGCAGTTCCACAGGGTCTGGCTACACCTTC. Protein sequence: CASSSTGSGYTF.